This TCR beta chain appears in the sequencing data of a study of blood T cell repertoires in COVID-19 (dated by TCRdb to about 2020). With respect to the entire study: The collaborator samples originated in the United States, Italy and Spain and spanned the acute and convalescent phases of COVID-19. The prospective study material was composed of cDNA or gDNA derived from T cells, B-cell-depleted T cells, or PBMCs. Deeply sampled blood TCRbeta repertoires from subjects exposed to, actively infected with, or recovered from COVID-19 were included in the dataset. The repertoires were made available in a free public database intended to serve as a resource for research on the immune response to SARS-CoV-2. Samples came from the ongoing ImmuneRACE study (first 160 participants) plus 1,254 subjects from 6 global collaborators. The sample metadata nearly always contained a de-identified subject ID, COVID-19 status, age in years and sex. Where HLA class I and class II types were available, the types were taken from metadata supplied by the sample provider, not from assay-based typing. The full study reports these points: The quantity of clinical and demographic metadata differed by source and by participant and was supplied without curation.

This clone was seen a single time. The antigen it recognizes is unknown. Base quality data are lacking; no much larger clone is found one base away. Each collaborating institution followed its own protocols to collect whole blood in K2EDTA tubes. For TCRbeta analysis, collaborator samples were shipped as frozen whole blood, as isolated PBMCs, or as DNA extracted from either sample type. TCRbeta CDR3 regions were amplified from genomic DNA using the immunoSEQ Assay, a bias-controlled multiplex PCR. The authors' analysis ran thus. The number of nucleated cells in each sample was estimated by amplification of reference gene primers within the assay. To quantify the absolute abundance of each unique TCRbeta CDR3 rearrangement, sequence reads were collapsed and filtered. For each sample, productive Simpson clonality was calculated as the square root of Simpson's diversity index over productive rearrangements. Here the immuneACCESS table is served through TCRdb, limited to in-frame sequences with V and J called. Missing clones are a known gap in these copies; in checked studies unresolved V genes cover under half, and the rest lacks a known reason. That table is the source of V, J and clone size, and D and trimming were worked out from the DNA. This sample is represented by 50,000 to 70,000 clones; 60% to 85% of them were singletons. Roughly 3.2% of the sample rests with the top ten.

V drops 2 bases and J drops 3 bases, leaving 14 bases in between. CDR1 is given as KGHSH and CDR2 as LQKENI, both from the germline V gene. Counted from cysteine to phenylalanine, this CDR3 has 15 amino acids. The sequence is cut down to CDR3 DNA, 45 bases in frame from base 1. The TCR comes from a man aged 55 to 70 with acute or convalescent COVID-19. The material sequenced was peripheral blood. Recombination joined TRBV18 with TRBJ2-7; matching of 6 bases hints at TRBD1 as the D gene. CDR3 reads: CASSPGAGEIYEQYF. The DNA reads TGTGCCAGCTCACCAGGGGCAGGGGAAATCTACGAGCAGTACTTC.